The entry below describes one TCR beta chain. Generated by immunoSEQ multiplex PCR, the TCRdb table keeps only in-frame clones and is missing some. The data show some 180,000 clones, approximately 90% seen once. These data belong to a study of blood T cell repertoires in COVID-19. Germline-derived CDR1 and CDR2 are GTSNPN and SVGIG (reference sequence). CDR3 length: 14 residues. V lost 6 bases, J lost 1 base, and 15 bases lay in between. The rearrangement joins TRBV30 to TRBJ1-2, with unresolved D. The specimen sequenced was peripheral blood. This clonotype was obtained from a man younger than 35 with COVID-19, enrolled during active disease. CDR3 region: CACPSPESNYGYTF. The CDR3 DNA is TGTGCCTGCCCCTCCCCGGAGAGTAACTATGGCTACACCTTC.